This T cell receptor beta chain was identified in a study of shared clonotypes between healthy human individuals (dated by TCRdb to about 2020). Broadly, across the study: The cohort comprised a couple of women and a few men aged 18 to 49 years. Each donor's leukapheresis produced roughly between about 0.9 and 9.5 billion PBMCs. For each donor, three plates each were used for CD4 naive and CD4 memory, two plates were used for CD8 naive, and one plate was used for CD8 memory. To increase sequencing depth and limit assay-specific biases, TCR repertoire library preparation and sequencing were carried out by different laboratories using diverse techniques. To estimate repertoire size and how much clonotype sharing occurs between individuals, the study deeply sequenced the blood TCR repertoires of five or six healthy adults. The paper's findings and limits, for the study overall: Sharing across four donors was observed for around 5% of naive CD4, over 3% of naive CD8, around 2.5% of memory CD4, and around 0.44% of memory CD8 clonotypes. Naive subsets generally had larger estimated clonotype richness than memory subsets. Because the study included a small number of donors, the genetic and exposure-history diversity represented was limited. Pairwise subsampling indicated that sequencing depth was expected to affect the degree of clonotype sharing among donors. Sampling was limited to blood, and TCR repertoires in tissue likely differ from TCR repertoires in blood. Compared with non-shared clonotypes, the clonotypes found in all four sorted-subset donors had higher generation probabilities. Incomplete sequencing was indicated by rarefaction of sorted-subset datasets, despite the large sequencing depth.

Reading from cysteine to phenylalanine, the CDR3 counts 14 amino acids. CDR3 DNA is the only sequence kept; it has 42 bases, read in frame from the first base. V lost 1 base and J lost 3 bases; the stretch between them is 4 bases long. CDR1 and CDR2 were assigned from the germline V gene (reference sequence) as MNHEY and SMNVEV. A remark on this clone: It has no known antigen specificity. Per-base quality was not reported, and no clone a single base away is much larger than it.

Using the deep immunoSEQ assay, multiplex PCR amplified TCR CDR3 regions from genomic DNA. Extracted genomic DNA from each cell subset was spread evenly across all wells of several immunoSEQ 96-well plates, with each plate serving as a replicate. For sorted subsets, around 200 ng genomic DNA, equal to tens of thousands of T cell genomes, was loaded into each replicate PCR. Purified libraries were measured with a Qubit 3.0 fluorometer, size-checked on a Bioanalyzer 2100, and measured again with the KAPA Library Quantification kit. A separate single-read 150-cycle Illumina NextSeq 550 flow cell was used to sequence each immunoSEQ 96-well plate. Regarding the original processing steps: The immunoSEQ output contained only junctional sequences without quality scores, so filtering could not match that applied to full-length reads. To assign V/J genes and CDR3, sequences were annotated using PyIR, a Python wrapper for IgBLAST v1.9, with IMGT germline references. Any read was removed if the V/J assignment was weak (E-value above 1e-6), the CDR3 was missing, or the read contained stop codons, out-of-frame junctions, or ambiguous translated residues. A V3J clonotype was defined by an identical inferred V gene, J gene, and CDR3 amino acid sequence. Percentage overlap between repertoires was computed as shared unique clonotypes divided by the size of the smaller repertoire. Repertoire richness was assessed with RTK rarefaction, the Chao1 estimator, and Recon v2.1 estimates of unobserved clonotypes. For all TCRbeta clonotypes obtained by the gDNA method from a handful of donors, generation probabilities were computed with OLGA. TCRdb retrieved this table from immuneACCESS and kept in-frame rearrangements only. Not all clones are present; in checked studies, unresolved V genes account for under half, and no reason is known for the remainder. That table furnishes V, J and clone size, whereas the DNA furnished D and trimming. Recorded for this sample are around 2,000,000 clones; about 94% of them occurred a single time. The ten largest clones capture about 1.1% of the sample.

For the CD8 naive samples, CD45RO-negative cells were positively selected for CCR7, yielding a CD45RA+CCR7+ population from which TemRA cells were excluded. Healthy HIV-negative adults with no recently reported acute infections or vaccinations were included as donors. Every donor was a Caucasian adult living in Nashville, Tennessee, USA. Blood was obtained by leukapheresis, after which PBMCs were separated by Ficoll-Histopaque density gradient centrifugation and cryopreserved in liquid nitrogen vapor phase. Analytical flow cytometry was used to check the purity and quantity of each magnetically sorted T cell population. From each sorted fraction, genomic DNA was isolated and quantified by UV absorbance on a Nanodrop 2000c.

What was sequenced was naive CD8+ T cells sorted from blood. Interpreted using the paper, the cell subset or site label stands for: CD45RA+CCR7+. The rearrangement combines TRBV27 with TRBJ1-6; the D gene cannot be named for sure. The sequence was obtained from a man younger than 30 in good health. The DNA reads TGTGCCAGCAGTTTATTCGACTATAATTCACCCCTCCACTTT. Its coded protein is CASSLFDYNSPLHF.